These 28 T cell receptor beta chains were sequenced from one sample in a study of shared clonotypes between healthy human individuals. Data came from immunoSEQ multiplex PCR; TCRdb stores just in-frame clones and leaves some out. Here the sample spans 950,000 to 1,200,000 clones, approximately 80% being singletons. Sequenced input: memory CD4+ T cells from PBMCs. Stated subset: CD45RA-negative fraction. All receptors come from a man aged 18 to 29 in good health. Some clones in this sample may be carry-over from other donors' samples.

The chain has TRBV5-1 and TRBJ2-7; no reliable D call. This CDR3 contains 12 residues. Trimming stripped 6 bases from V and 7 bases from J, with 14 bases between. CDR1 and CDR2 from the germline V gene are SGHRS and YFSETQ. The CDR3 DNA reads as TGCGCCAGCACCAACCCCAGCGAGGAGCAGTACTTC. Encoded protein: CASTNPSEEQYF.

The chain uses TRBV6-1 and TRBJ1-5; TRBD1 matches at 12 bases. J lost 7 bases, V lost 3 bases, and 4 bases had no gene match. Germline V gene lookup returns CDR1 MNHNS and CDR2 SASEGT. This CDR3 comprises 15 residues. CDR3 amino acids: CASSDLGQGAQPQHF. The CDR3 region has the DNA TGTGCCAGCAGTGATCTGGGACAGGGGGCACAGCCCCAGCATTTT.

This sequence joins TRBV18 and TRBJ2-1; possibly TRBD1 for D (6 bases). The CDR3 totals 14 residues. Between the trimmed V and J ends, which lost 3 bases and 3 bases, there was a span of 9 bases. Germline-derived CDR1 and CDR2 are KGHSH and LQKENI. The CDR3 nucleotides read TGTGCCAGCTCACCCCGACAGGACTACAATGAGCAGTTCTTC. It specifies CASSPRQDYNEQFF.

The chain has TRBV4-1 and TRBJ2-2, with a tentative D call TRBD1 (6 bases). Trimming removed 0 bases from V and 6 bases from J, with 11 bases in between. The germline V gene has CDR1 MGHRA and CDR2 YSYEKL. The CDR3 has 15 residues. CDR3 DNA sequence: TGCGCCAGCAGCCAAGAAGGGGGTTTTCCCGGGGAGCTGTTTTTT. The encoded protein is CASSQEGGFPGELFF.

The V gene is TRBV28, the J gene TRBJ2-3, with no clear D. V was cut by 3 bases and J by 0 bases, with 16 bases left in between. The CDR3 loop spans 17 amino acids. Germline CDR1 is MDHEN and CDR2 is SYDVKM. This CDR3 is CASSFPRRYTSTDTQYF. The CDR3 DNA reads TGTGCCAGCAGTTTCCCGCGACGGTACACTAGCACAGATACGCAGTATTTT.

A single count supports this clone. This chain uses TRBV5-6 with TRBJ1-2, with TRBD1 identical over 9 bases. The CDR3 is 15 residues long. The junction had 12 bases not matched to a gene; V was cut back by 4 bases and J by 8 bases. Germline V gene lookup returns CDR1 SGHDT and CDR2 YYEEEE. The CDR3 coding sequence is TGTGCCAGCAGCACGCTGGACAGGGGATTCGGAGGCTACACCTTC. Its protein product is CASSTLDRGFGGYTF.

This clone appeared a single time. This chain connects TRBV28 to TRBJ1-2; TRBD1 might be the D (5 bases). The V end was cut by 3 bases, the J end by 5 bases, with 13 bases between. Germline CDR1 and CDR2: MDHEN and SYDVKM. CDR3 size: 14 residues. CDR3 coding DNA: TGTGCCAGCAGTTTCTTCTATGGGACTTATGGCTACACCTTC. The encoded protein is CASSFFYGTYGYTF.

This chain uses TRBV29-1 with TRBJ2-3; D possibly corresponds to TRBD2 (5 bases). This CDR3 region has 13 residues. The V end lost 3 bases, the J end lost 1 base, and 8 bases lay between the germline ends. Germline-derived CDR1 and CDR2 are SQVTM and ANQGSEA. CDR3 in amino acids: CSVDGAGTDTQYF. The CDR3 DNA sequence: TGCAGCGTTGACGGAGCGGGCACAGATACGCAGTATTTT.

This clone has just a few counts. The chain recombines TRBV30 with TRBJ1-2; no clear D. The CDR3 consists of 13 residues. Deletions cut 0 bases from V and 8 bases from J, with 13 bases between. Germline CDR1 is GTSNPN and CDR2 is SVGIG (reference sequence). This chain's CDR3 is CAWSVRSRSGYTF. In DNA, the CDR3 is TGTGCCTGGAGTGTACGGAGCAGATCAGGCTACACCTTC. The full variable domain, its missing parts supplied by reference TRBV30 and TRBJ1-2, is SQTIHQWPATLVQPVGSPLSLECTVEGTSNPNLYWYRQAAGRGLQLLFYSVGIGQISSEVPQNLSASRPQDRQFILSSKKLLLSDSGFYLCAWSVRSRSGYTFGSGTRLTVV.

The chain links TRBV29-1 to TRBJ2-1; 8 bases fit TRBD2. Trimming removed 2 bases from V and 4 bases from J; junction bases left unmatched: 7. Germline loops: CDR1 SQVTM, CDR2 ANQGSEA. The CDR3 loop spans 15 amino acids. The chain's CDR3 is CSVERSGGGYNEQFF. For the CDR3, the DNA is TGCAGCGTTGAACGGAGCGGGGGCGGGTACAATGAGCAGTTCTTC.

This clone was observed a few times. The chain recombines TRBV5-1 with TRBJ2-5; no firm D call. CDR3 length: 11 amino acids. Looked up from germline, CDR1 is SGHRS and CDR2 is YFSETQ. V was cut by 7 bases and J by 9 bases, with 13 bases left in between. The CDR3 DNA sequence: TGCGCCAGCGGAATCTATAGGGCCCAGTACTTC. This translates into CASGIYRAQYF.

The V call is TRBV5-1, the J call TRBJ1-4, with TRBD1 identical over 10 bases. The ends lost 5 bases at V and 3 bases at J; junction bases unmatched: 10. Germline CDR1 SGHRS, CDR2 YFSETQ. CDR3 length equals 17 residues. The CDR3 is CASRTGTGAPANEKLFF. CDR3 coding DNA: TGCGCCAGCAGGACCGGGACAGGGGCGCCCGCTAATGAAAAACTGTTTTTT. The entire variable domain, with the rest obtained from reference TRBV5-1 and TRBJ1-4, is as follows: KAGVTQTPRYLIKTRGQQVTLSCSPISGHRSVSWYQQTPGQGLQFLFEYFSETQRNKGNFPGRFSGRQFSNSRSEMNVSTLELGDSALYLCASRTGTGAPANEKLFFGSGTQLSVL.

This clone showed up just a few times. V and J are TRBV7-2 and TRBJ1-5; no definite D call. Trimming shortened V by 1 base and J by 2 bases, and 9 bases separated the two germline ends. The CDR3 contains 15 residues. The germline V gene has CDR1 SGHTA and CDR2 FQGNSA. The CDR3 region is CASSLVGEGNQPQHF. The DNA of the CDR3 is TGTGCCAGCAGCTTAGTGGGAGAGGGCAATCAGCCCCAGCATTTT.

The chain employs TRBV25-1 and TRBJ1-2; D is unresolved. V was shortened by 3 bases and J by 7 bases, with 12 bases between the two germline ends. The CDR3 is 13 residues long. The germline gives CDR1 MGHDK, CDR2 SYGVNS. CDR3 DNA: TGTGCCAGCAGTGATCGCAGATTCTCTGGCTACACCTTC. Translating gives CASSDRRFSGYTF.

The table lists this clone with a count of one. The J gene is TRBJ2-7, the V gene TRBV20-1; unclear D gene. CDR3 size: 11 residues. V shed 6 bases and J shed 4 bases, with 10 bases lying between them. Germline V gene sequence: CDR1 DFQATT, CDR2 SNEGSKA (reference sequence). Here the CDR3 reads CSAGKAYEQYF. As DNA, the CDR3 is TGCAGTGCGGGTAAGGCTTACGAGCAGTACTTC.

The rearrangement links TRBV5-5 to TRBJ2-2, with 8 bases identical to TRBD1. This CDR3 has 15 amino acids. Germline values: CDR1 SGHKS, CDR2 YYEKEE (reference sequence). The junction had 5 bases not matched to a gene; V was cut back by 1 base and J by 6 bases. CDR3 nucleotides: TGTGCCAGCAGCTTGCAGGGGGCGAAAGCCGGGGAGCTGTTTTTT. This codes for CASSLQGAKAGELFF.

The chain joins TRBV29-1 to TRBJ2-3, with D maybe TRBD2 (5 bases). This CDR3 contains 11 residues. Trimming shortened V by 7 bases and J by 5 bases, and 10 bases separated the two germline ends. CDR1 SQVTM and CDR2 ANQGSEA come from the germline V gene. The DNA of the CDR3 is TGCAGCGAGCGGCTGGTAGATACGCAGTATTTT. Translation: CSERLVDTQYF.

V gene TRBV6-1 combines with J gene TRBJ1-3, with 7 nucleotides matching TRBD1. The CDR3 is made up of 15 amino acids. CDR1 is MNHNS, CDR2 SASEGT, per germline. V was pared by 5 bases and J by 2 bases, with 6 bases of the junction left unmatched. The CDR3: CASSSDRATGNTIYF. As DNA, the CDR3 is TGTGCCAGCAGTAGTGACAGGGCGACTGGAAACACCATATATTTT.

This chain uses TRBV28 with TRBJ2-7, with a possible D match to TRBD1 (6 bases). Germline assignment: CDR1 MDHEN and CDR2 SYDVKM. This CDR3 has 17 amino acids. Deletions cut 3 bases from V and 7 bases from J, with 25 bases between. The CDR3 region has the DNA TGTGCCAGCAGTTTTAAGTCCCGGAGGCAGGGGCAGCGGGAGCAGTACTTC. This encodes CASSFKSRRQGQREQYF.

The CDR3: CASSLTPGTGAFSSYNEQFF. CDR3 in DNA: TGTGCCAGCAGCTTAACCCCCGGGACAGGTGCCTTTAGCTCCTACAATGAGCAGTTCTTC. The rearrangement joins TRBV11-3 to TRBJ2-1; 8 nucleotides align to TRBD1. Germline trimming cut 2 bases from V and 0 bases from J; bases unmatched to any gene: 15. CDR3 length: 20 residues. Looked up from germline, CDR1 is SGHNT and CDR2 is YENEEA. Drawing the rest from reference TRBV11-3 and TRBJ2-1, the complete variable domain is EAGVVQSPRYKIIEKKQPVAFWCNPISGHNTLYWYLQNLGQGPELLIRYENEEAVDDSQLPKDRFSAERLKGVDSTLKIQPAELGDSAVYLCASSLTPGTGAFSSYNEQFFGPGTRLTVL.

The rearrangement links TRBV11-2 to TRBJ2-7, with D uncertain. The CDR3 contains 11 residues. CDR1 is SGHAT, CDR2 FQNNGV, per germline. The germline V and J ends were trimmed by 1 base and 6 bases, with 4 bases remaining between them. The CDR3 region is CASSLAAEQYF. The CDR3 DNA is TGTGCCAGCAGCTTAGCGGCCGAGCAGTACTTC.

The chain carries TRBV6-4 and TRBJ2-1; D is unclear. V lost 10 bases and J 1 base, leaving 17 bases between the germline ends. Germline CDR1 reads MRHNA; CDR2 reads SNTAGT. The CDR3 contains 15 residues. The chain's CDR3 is CANPGVGGSYNEQFF. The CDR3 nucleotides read TGTGCCAACCCTGGTGTAGGTGGATCCTACAATGAGCAGTTCTTC.

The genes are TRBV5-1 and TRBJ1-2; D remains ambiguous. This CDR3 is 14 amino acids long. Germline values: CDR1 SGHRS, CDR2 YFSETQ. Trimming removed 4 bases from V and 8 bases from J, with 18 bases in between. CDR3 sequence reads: CASSLNPGASGYTF. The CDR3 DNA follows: TGCGCCAGCAGCCTCAACCCGGGAGCTTCGGGCTACACCTTC.

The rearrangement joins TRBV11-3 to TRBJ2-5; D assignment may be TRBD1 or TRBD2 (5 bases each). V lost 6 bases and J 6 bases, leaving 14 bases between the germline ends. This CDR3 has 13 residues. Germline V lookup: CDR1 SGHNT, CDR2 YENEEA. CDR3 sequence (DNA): TGTGCCAGCAGTTGGCGGGTGGGACAGACCCAGTACTTC. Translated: CASSWRVGQTQYF.

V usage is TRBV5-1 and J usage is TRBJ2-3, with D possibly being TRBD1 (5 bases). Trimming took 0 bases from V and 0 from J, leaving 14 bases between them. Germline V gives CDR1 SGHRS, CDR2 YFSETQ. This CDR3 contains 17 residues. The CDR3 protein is CASSLAGRQSSTDTQYF. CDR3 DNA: TGCGCCAGCAGCTTGGCCGGACGACAGAGTAGCACAGATACGCAGTATTTT.

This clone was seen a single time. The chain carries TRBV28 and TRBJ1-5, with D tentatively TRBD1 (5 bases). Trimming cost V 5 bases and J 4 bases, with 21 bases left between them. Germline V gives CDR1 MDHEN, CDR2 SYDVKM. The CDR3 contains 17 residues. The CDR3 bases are TGTGCCAGCAGTCTCCTGGGGGGTCAGGCCAAAAATCAGCCCCAGCATTTT. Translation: CASSLLGGQAKNQPQHF.

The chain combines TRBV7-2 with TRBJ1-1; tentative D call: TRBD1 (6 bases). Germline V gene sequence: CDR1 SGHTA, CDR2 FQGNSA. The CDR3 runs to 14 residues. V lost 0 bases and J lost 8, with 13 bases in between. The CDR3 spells CASSLAWSGTEAFF. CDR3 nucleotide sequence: TGTGCCAGCAGCTTAGCGTGGTCCGGGACAGAAGCTTTCTTT.

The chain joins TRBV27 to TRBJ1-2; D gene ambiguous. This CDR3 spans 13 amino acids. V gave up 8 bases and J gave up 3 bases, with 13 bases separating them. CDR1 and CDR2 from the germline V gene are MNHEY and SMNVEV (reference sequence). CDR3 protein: CASRPGRDYGYTF. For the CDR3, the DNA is TGTGCCAGCCGACCCGGGCGGGACTATGGCTACACCTTC.